This section outlines one TCR beta chain sequence together with its context. Antigen unknown. This entry comes from a study of T cell responses to AZD1222 COVID-19 vaccine. General study points: In the spike-specific TCR repertoire, nearly half reportedly target unmutated variant regions.

Some clones are missing from TCRdb's copy, which holds only in-frame ones; the method was immunoSEQ multiplex PCR. This table has 140,000 to 150,000 clones, 80% to 95% appearing once. Germline CDR1 is LGHDT and CDR2 is YNNKEL (reference sequence). CDR3 length: 16 amino acids. V lost 8 bases and J lost 1; bases outside the gene matches: 11. This TCR was sampled from an adult in good health. V gene TRBV3-1 (or the pseudogene TRBV3-2) combines with J gene TRBJ1-2; 9 bases line up with TRBD1. Sample: peripheral blood, taken on day 0 of MenACWY control vaccination. The chain's CDR3 is CASRLSGTGNNYGYTF. CDR3 sequence (DNA): TGTGCCAGCCGCCTCTCGGGGACAGGGAATAACTATGGCTACACCTTC.